The 18 T cell receptor beta chains below were found in one sample sequenced in a study of shared clonotypes between healthy human individuals (dated by TCRdb to 2019 to 2021). Receptor libraries were prepared by the immunoSEQ multiplex PCR assay. The clones in this table, taken by TCRdb from immuneACCESS, are in-frame only. Not every clone is retained; where verified, under half of the shortfall comes from an unresolved V gene, and the cause of the rest is unknown. The sample profile shows millions of clones; 93% of them were found once. The ten largest clones add up to about 1.5% of the sample. For the CD8 naive samples, CD45RO-negative cells were positively selected for CCR7, yielding a CD45RA+CCR7+ population from which TemRA cells were excluded. Sequencing was done on a sample of naive CD8+ T cells from PBMCs. The intended sense of this specimen's cell subset or site label: CD45RA+CCR7+. These receptors were collected from a man between 18 and 29 years old in good health. Some clones in this sample may be carry-over from other donors' samples.

The CDR3 region is CASSPPEAEGGNEQFF. The CDR3 coding sequence is TGTGCCAGCTCACCACCCGAGGCGGAGGGAGGAAATGAGCAGTTCTTC. This chain uses TRBV18 with TRBJ2-1; perhaps TRBD2 as D (6 bases). Germline loops: CDR1 KGHSH, CDR2 LQKENI. CDR3 length: 16 residues. V dropped 0 bases and J dropped 7 bases, with 16 bases sitting between them.

The V call is TRBV27, the J call TRBJ1-1; the D gene is possibly TRBD1 (6 bases). CDR3 length: 18 amino acids. Germline V gene sequence: CDR1 MNHEY, CDR2 SMNVEV (reference sequence). Trimming cost V 5 bases and J 3 bases, with 25 bases left between them. CDR3 residues: CASSPLLGGLGLHTEAFF. The CDR3, as DNA: TGTGCCAGCAGTCCCCTCTTGGGGGGGCTAGGTCTTCACACTGAAGCTTTCTTT.

This clone was seen once. The chain joins TRBV4-1 to TRBJ1-2; maybe TRBD1 (5 bases). Germline V lookup: CDR1 MGHRA, CDR2 YSYEKL. Between the trimmed V and J ends, which lost 2 bases and 0 bases, there was a span of 19 bases. The CDR3 consists of 18 residues. CDR3: CASSQPSGPGQANYGYTF. CDR3 bases: TGCGCCAGCAGCCAACCCTCGGGGCCGGGCCAAGCTAACTATGGCTACACCTTC.

The chain carries TRBV9 and TRBJ2-7; D ambiguous. This CDR3 spans 16 amino acids. Germline V gene sequence: CDR1 SGDLS, CDR2 YYNGEE. The V gene lost 4 bases and the J gene lost 7 bases, with 24 bases spanning the gap. The CDR3 loop is CASSKDSTSSRWEQYF. The DNA of the CDR3 is TGTGCCAGCAGCAAAGACTCGACCAGCTCCAGGTGGGAGCAGTACTTC.

The chain is built from TRBV11-1 and TRBJ2-7, with D unclear. V was shortened by 1 base and J by 4 bases, with 5 bases between the two germline ends. This CDR3 region has 12 residues. The germline CDR1 and CDR2 sequences are SGHAT and FQDESV (reference sequence). CDR3 protein: CASSLVGYEQYF. CDR3 in DNA: TGTGCCAGCAGCTTAGTAGGGTACGAGCAGTACTTC.

Regarding this clone: One end of the junction does not line up with germline, which may come from a read error. This sequence joins TRBV6-6 and TRBJ2-7; possibly TRBD2 for D (5 bases). Germline CDR1 and CDR2: MNHNY and SVGAGI (reference sequence). This CDR3 has 12 amino acids. CDR3 nucleotides: TGTGCCAGCAGTTATAGCGATGGAGAGATCTTATTC. Its protein is CASSYSDGEILF.

This sequence joins TRBV19 and TRBJ2-7, with D perhaps matching TRBD1 (6 bases). From germline, CDR1 is LNHDA and CDR2 SQIVND (reference sequence). V lost 4 bases and J lost 5, with 12 bases in between. This CDR3 is 13 amino acids long. CDR3 protein: CASSTTGYDEQYF. CDR3 coding DNA: TGTGCCAGTAGTACGACAGGATACGACGAGCAGTACTTC.

This chain connects TRBV28 to TRBJ2-7; D might be TRBD2 (6 bases). CDR3 size: 16 residues. V lost 4 bases and J lost 0, with 16 bases in between. Per the germline V gene, CDR1 is MDHEN and CDR2 is SYDVKM. CDR3 loop: CASSSRWEASSYEQYF. The CDR3 nucleotides are TGTGCCAGCAGTTCGAGGTGGGAGGCGAGCTCCTACGAGCAGTACTTC.

This chain uses TRBV9 with TRBJ2-3, with 9 bases that match TRBD2. Germline V gene data show CDR1 as SGDLS and CDR2 as YYNGEE. The V segment lost 2 bases and the J segment 4 bases; nucleotides outside the gene matches: 5. There are 15 residues in the CDR3. In DNA form, the CDR3 reads TGTGCCAGCAGCGTCGGCGGGAGGGGGTCAGATACGCAGTATTTT. It yields the protein CASSVGGRGSDTQYF. Variable domain in full (rest from reference TRBV9 and TRBJ2-3): DSGVTQTPKHLITATGQRVTLRCSPRSGDLSVYWYQQSLDQGLQFLIQYYNGEERAKGNILERFSAQQFPDLHSELNLSSLELGDSALYFCASSVGGRGSDTQYFGPGTRLTVL.

The CDR3 bases are TGTGCCAGCTGGATCCGGGACAGGGGGGCGTATGGCTACACCTTC. Its protein product is CASWIRDRGAYGYTF. The gene calls are TRBV2 and TRBJ1-2, with 11 bases identical to TRBD1. The germline CDR1 and CDR2 sequences are SNHLY and FYNNEI. The junction had 10 bases not matched to a gene; V was cut back by 8 bases and J by 5 bases. This CDR3 spans 15 amino acids.

This clone appeared a few times. This chain connects TRBV7-9 to TRBJ1-1; D remains ambiguous. Germline V gene sequence: CDR1 SEHNR, CDR2 FQNEAQ (reference sequence). V lost 5 bases, J lost 10 bases, and 11 bases lay in between. The CDR3 is made up of 11 amino acids. The CDR3 spells CASSPEIVAFF. The DNA for the CDR3 is TGTGCCAGCAGCCCGGAGATAGTAGCTTTCTTT.

The chain couples TRBV6-1 to TRBJ2-2; 8 bases are a match to TRBD1. The V gene end was trimmed by 4 bases and the J gene end by 4 bases; junction bases not matched to a gene: 5. The CDR3 covers 15 residues. Germline assignment: CDR1 MNHNS and CDR2 SASEGT. This chain's CDR3 is CASSGDRGFTGELFF. Here the CDR3 DNA reads TGTGCCAGCAGTGGTGACAGGGGATTCACCGGGGAGCTGTTTTTT.

V usage is TRBV5-5 and J usage is TRBJ1-5; D unclear. Germline CDR1 SGHKS, CDR2 YYEKEE (reference sequence). CDR3 length: 14 residues. The V gene lost 1 base and the J gene lost 7 bases, with 12 bases spanning the gap. CDR3 in DNA: TGTGCCAGCAGCTTGTCACCGGAAGGGCAGCCCCAGCATTTT. Protein: CASSLSPEGQPQHF. Full variable domain (missing parts from reference TRBV5-5 and TRBJ1-5): DAGVTQSPTHLIKTRGQQVTLRCSPISGHKSVSWYQQVLGQGPQFIFQYYEKEERGRGNFPDRFSARQFPNYSSELNVNALLLGDSALYLCASSLSPEGQPQHFGDGTRLSIL.

V is TRBV6-6 and J is TRBJ2-5, with unresolved D. CDR1 is MNHNY, CDR2 SVGAGI, per germline (reference sequence). The CDR3 runs to 14 residues. The V gene lost 5 bases and the J gene lost 2 bases, with 12 bases spanning the gap. CDR3 sequence: CASSPYDGQETQYF. The CDR3 coding sequence is TGTGCCAGCAGTCCTTACGACGGTCAAGAGACCCAGTACTTC.

The chain recombines TRBV19 with TRBJ2-7; 7 nucleotides match TRBD2. Trimming removed 10 bases from V and 2 bases from J; junction bases left unmatched: 11. The germline CDR1 and CDR2 sequences are LNHDA and SQIVND (reference sequence). The CDR3 is 14 amino acids. The CDR3 region has the DNA TGTGCCACCCGCTCTAGCGGAGGGCCCTACGAGCAGTACTTC. This gives the protein CATRSSGGPYEQYF.

This chain uses TRBV7-2 with TRBJ2-2; 10 bases match TRBD1. Germline CDR1 is SGHTA and CDR2 is FQGNSA. The CDR3 totals 15 residues. Trimming at V came to 5 bases and at J to 4 bases, leaving 4 bases not matched to a gene. The CDR3 spells CASSDRGRITGELFF. The CDR3 nucleotides are TGTGCCAGCAGCGACAGGGGGCGGATCACCGGGGAGCTGTTTTTT.

J is TRBJ2-5 and V is TRBV7-3; 14 nucleotides agree with TRBD2. Losses at the gene ends were 5 bases for V and 4 bases for J; bases not matched to a gene: 6. The V gene's germline CDR1 is SGHTA and CDR2 FQGTGA. This CDR3 has 16 amino acids. CDR3 in amino acids: CASSPTSGREGETQYF. The CDR3 nucleotides read TGTGCCAGCAGCCCGACTAGCGGGAGGGAAGGAGAGACCCAGTACTTC. The whole variable domain, remainder taken from reference TRBV7-3 and TRBJ2-5, is GAGVSQTPSNKVTEKGKYVELRCDPISGHTALYWYRQSLGQGPEFLIYFQGTGAADDSGLPNDRFFAVRPEGSVSTLKIQRTERGDSAVYLCASSPTSGREGETQYFGPGTRLLVL.

The chain carries TRBV2 and TRBJ2-1; no clear D gene. Germline-derived CDR1 and CDR2 are SNHLY and FYNNEI. V lost 7 bases and J 6 bases, leaving 13 bases between the germline ends. The CDR3 runs 13 residues. The chain's CDR3 is CASIHGLFNEQFF. The DNA for the CDR3 is TGTGCCAGCATCCACGGCCTATTCAATGAGCAGTTCTTC.